Described below is a single TCR beta chain sequence and its context. How the authors handled the data: Using reference gene primer amplification, nucleated cell counts were estimated. TCRdb's table, derived via immunoSEQ multiplex PCR, lists solely in-frame clones and lacks some. V and J calls and clone size are those listed in that table; D and trimming were worked out from the DNA. The profile shows 95,000 to 150,000 clones, more than 75% of them singletons. This specimen comes from a study of blood T cell repertoires in COVID-19. Germline V CDR1 and CDR2: SGHRS, YFSETQ. This CDR3 contains 18 residues. V dropped 0 bases and J dropped 3 bases, with 22 bases sitting between them.

The V and J genes are TRBV5-1 and TRBJ2-7; a weak D match, TRBD2 (5 bases). Source material: peripheral blood. The sequence derives from a man aged 55 to 69 with acute or convalescent COVID-19. The CDR3 DNA is TGCGCCAGCAGCTTGGTGTACGGTTCCGGGAATGTAGACTACGAGCAGTACTTC. Amino acid sequence: CASSLVYGSGNVDYEQYF.